This T cell receptor beta chain was sequenced in a study of cytomegalovirus exposure and HLA in healthy donors. Regarding the study as a whole: Rarity held for most TCR sequences, but there were some public TCRs that occurred in many donors. Being productive about 87% or about 30% of the time was typical of most TCR beta V segments in an earlier analysis. TCR beta sequences numbering 15,000 to 20,000 were associated with HLA alleles at 0.05 false discovery rate in a later analysis.

It was healthy bone marrow donors who served as donors. The CDR3 extends over 12 amino acids. The germline gives CDR1 KGHSH, CDR2 LQKENI. Deletions cut 3 bases from V and 7 bases from J, with 7 bases between. This PCR relied on a set of 60 Vbeta primers and 13 Jbeta primers. Assay used: immunoSEQ multiplex PCR; TCRdb lists only in-frame clones, some missing. This table has hundreds of thousands of clones, over 65% appearing once. About this clone itself: Its specificity is not known.

Sample: PBMCs. The receptor was derived from a man younger than 35 in good health and CMV-seronegative. The V gene is TRBV18, the J gene TRBJ2-1; no firm D call. The CDR3 reads CASSPLGNEQFF. CDR3 coding DNA: TGTGCCAGCTCACCCCTCGGGAATGAGCAGTTCTTC. The whole variable domain, remainder taken from reference TRBV18 and TRBJ2-1, is NAGVMQNPRHLVRRRGQEARLRCSPMKGHSHVYWYRQLPEEGLKFMVYLQKENIIDESGMPKERFSAEFPKEGPSILRIQQVVRGDSAAYFCASSPLGNEQFFGPGTRLTVL.